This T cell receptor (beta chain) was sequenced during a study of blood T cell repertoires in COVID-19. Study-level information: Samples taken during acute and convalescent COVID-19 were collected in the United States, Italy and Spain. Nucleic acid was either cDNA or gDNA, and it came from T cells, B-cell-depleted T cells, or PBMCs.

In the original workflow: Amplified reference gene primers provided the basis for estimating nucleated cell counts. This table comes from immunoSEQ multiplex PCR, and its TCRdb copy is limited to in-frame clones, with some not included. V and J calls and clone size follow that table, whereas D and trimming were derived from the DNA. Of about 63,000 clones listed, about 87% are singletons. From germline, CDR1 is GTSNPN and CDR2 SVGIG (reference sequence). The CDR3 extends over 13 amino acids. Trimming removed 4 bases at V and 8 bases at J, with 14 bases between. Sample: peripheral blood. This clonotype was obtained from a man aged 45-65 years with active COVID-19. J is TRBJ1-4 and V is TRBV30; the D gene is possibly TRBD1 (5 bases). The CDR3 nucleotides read TGTGCCTGGAAGTGGGGCGGATTCGAAAAACTGTTTTTT. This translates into CAWKWGGFEKLFF.